One sample yielded the 8 T cell receptor beta chains listed below, sequenced in a study of beta chain features in type 1 diabetes. Isolated RNA was reverse transcribed in full, so expressed TCRB transcripts were sequenced. Sequencing was performed with immunoSEQ multiplex PCR; in TCRdb, only in-frame clones are kept and a portion is missing. The sample records about 150,000 clones, roughly 8.1% being singletons. Sequencing was performed on central memory CD4+ T cells from blood. Every receptor here comes from a man aged 18 to 30 in good health.

This clone showed up many times. This chain joins TRBV11-2 and TRBJ2-3; D uncertain. The V gene's germline CDR1 is SGHAT and CDR2 FQNNGV. The ends were cut back, 4 bases at V and 1 base at J, with 6 bases in the middle. This CDR3 is 13 amino acids long. The CDR3 nucleotides are TGTGCCAGCAGCTCCCTCGGCACAGATACGCAGTATTTT. This translates into CASSSLGTDTQYF.

This clone was observed a handful of times. The chain uses TRBV25-1 and TRBJ2-2, with D uncertain. Germline V lookup: CDR1 MGHDK, CDR2 SYGVNS. Trimming shortened V by 6 bases and J by 5 bases, and 10 bases separated the two germline ends. The CDR3 has 13 amino acids. CDR3 coding DNA: TGTGCCAGCAGCCGAACAGCTACCGGGGAGCTGTTTTTT. This translates into CASSRTATGELFF.

This clone came up a few times. The chain carries TRBV9 and TRBJ2-7; 9 bases line up with TRBD2. Germline-derived CDR1 and CDR2 are SGDLS and YYNGEE. The length of the CDR3 is 15 residues. With 3 bases clipped from V and 1 base from J, the junction kept 5 bases outside the gene matches. The DNA of the CDR3 is TGTGCCAGCAGCGAGGGTCTAGCGGGGTCCTACGAGCAGTACTTC. It translates to CASSEGLAGSYEQYF.

The chain employs TRBV5-1 and TRBJ1-1; 8 nucleotides match TRBD1. The CDR3 is 18 amino acids. CDR1 SGHRS and CDR2 YFSETQ come from the germline V gene. V trimming: 2 bases; J trimming: 0 bases; junction bases outside the gene matches: 12. The CDR3 DNA reads TGCGCCAGCAGCTTTGGCCCACAGGGGGGGCTCATGAACACTGAAGCTTTCTTT. Translated, it gives CASSFGPQGGLMNTEAFF.

V is TRBV7-2 and J is TRBJ2-3, with 7 bases fitting TRBD2. The V and J ends lost 3 bases and 1 base, in that order; junction bases with no gene match: 13. The CDR3 length is 18 residues. Per germline, CDR1 SGHTA and CDR2 FQGNSA. CDR3 in amino acids: CASSFRAGGRGGTDTQYF. CDR3 nucleotides: TGTGCCAGCAGCTTCCGGGCTGGCGGGAGAGGGGGCACAGATACGCAGTATTTT.

This clone was seen many times. V usage is TRBV10-3 and J usage is TRBJ2-3, with D unresolved. This CDR3 region has 14 residues. The ends were cut back, 6 bases at V and 0 bases at J, with 10 bases in the middle. Looked up from germline, CDR1 is ENHRY and CDR2 is SYGVKD. This chain's CDR3 is CAISRTSSTDTQYF. Here the CDR3 DNA reads TGTGCCATCAGCAGAACGTCTAGCACAGATACGCAGTATTTT.

This clone was found a few times. The rearrangement joins TRBV9 to TRBJ1-2; D ambiguous. The CDR3 consists of 15 residues. Germline loops: CDR1 SGDLS, CDR2 YYNGEE. V was clipped by 0 bases and J by 3 bases, with 12 bases between them. CDR3 loop: CASSVGEEYHYGYTF. The CDR3 bases are TGTGCCAGCAGCGTAGGGGAGGAGTATCACTATGGCTACACCTTC.

This clone occurred a few times. This rearrangement joins TRBV5-1 to TRBJ2-3, with 8 bases aligning to TRBD2. The germline CDR1 and CDR2 sequences are SGHRS and YFSETQ. The CDR3 is 15 residues long. The V and J ends lost 2 bases and 0 bases, in that order; junction bases with no gene match: 2. CDR3 coding DNA: TGCGCCAGCAGCTTAGGCGGGAGGAGCACAGATACGCAGTATTTT. It yields the protein CASSLGGRSTDTQYF.